Following are 22 T cell receptor beta chains from one sample sequenced in a study of sequential checkpoint blockade in melanoma. This table comes from immunoSEQ multiplex PCR, and its TCRdb copy is limited to in-frame clones, with some not included. The table includes about 32,000 clones, more than 65% detected once. As to treatment: randomized to nivolumab then ipilimumab (arm A) or the reverse (arm B). The specimen comprised CD8+ T cells sorted from blood (inferred from file names), sampled from a patient given nivolumab and ipilimumab in sequence. The receptors originated from a human donor with melanoma.

V is TRBV15 and J is TRBJ1-5; 9 bases match TRBD1. V shed 8 bases, J shed 5 bases, and the junction held 13 bases outside the gene matches. The CDR3 contains 16 residues. Germline loops: CDR1 LNHNV, CDR2 YYDKDF (reference sequence). CDR3 loop: CATGRPGQGTDQPQHF. The CDR3 DNA sequence: TGTGCCACCGGCCGCCCGGGACAGGGTACGGATCAGCCCCAGCATTTT.

The chain employs TRBV4-1 and TRBJ2-5; 12 bases agree with TRBD1. The germline V gene encodes CDR1 MGHRA and CDR2 YSYEKL. The CDR3 sequence is 15 residues long. V trimming: 4 bases; J trimming: 6 bases; junction bases outside the gene matches: 6. The CDR3: CASSPRDRGLQTQYF. The CDR3 region has the DNA TGCGCCAGCAGCCCCCGGGACAGGGGGCTACAGACCCAGTACTTC.

CDR3 in amino acids: CASSPNRGFYEQYF. CDR3 DNA sequence: TGTGCCAGCAGCCCTAACAGGGGATTCTACGAGCAGTACTTC. The V gene is TRBV14, the J gene TRBJ2-7; 7 nucleotides align to TRBD1. The CDR3 covers 14 residues. From germline, CDR1 is SGHDN and CDR2 FVKESK. Trimming removed 4 bases from V and 3 bases from J; junction bases left unmatched: 6.

The CDR3 region is CASSFLTEQETQYF. In DNA, the CDR3 is TGTGCCAGCAGCTTTTTGACAGAACAAGAGACCCAGTACTTC. The chain is built from TRBV7-9 and TRBJ2-5; a possible D gene is TRBD1 (5 bases). Trimming took off 3 bases at V and 2 bases at J, with 10 bases between the two ends. This CDR3 spans 14 amino acids. The V gene's germline CDR1 is SEHNR and CDR2 FQNEAQ (reference sequence).

CDR3 sequence: CASSFPPRGGPNYGYTF. CDR3 sequence (DNA): TGTGCCAGCAGTTTTCCTCCGCGGGGGGGTCCTAACTATGGCTACACCTTC. The chain is built from TRBV28 and TRBJ1-2; a possible D gene is TRBD1 (5 bases). The CDR3 has 17 residues. Germline values: CDR1 MDHEN, CDR2 SYDVKM. V lost 3 bases and J lost 0, with 17 bases in between.

The J gene is TRBJ2-1, the V gene TRBV2, with 7 bases lining up with TRBD2. The germline CDR1 and CDR2 sequences are SNHLY and FYNNEI. The J segment lost 0 bases and the V segment lost 8 bases, leaving 10 bases of the junction unmatched. CDR3 length: 16 residues. CDR3 sequence reads: CASFSIAGSSYNEQFF. The CDR3 region has the DNA TGTGCCAGCTTTTCAATAGCGGGTAGCTCCTACAATGAGCAGTTCTTC.

The CDR3 DNA reads as TGTGCCACCAGCGTGGGACAGGGGACCTACAATGAGCAGTTCTTC. Translating gives CATSVGQGTYNEQFF. The genes are TRBV15 and TRBJ2-1; the match to TRBD1 covers 10 bases. Germline values: CDR1 LNHNV, CDR2 YYDKDF (reference sequence). This CDR3 contains 15 residues. J was trimmed by 2 bases and V by 5 bases; bases with no gene match: 3. Drawing the rest from reference TRBV15 and TRBJ2-1, the complete variable domain is DAMVIQNPRYQVTQFGKPVTLSCSQTLNHNVMYWYQQKSSQAPKLLFHYYDKDFNNEADTPDNFQSRRPNTSFCFLDIRSPGLGDTAMYLCATSVGQGTYNEQFFGPGTRLTVL.

The chain uses TRBV5-6 and TRBJ1-2; 7 bases fit TRBD1. Germline V lookup: CDR1 SGHDT, CDR2 YYEEEE. V was clipped by 9 bases and J by 2 bases; unmatched bases: 7. There are 13 residues in the CDR3. DNA of the CDR3: TGTGCCACCTGGACAGGCGCCAACTATGGCTACACCTTC. This encodes CATWTGANYGYTF.

CDR3 coding DNA: TGTGCCAGCAGTTGGGGTGGGAGTAACTATGGCTACACCTTC. Encoded protein: CASSWGGSNYGYTF. The chain employs TRBV27 and TRBJ1-2; D call uncertain. V was shortened by 4 bases and J by 1 base, with 10 bases between the two germline ends. Germline CDR1 and CDR2: MNHEY and SMNVEV (reference sequence). The CDR3 runs to 14 residues.

This clone was seen a few times. The CDR3 region is CAISDGLAGGDSYEQYF. The CDR3 DNA follows: TGTGCCATCAGTGACGGACTAGCGGGAGGGGACTCCTACGAGCAGTACTTC. The V and J genes are TRBV10-3 and TRBJ2-7, with 15 bases lining up with TRBD2. Germline V lookup: CDR1 ENHRY, CDR2 SYGVKD. The CDR3 covers 17 residues. Trimming took 3 bases from V and 0 from J; bases not matched to a gene: 3.

This chain links TRBV29-1 with TRBJ2-3, with D possibly being TRBD2 (6 bases). V was pared by 1 base and J by 4 bases, with 15 bases between. CDR1 and CDR2 (germline): SQVTM, ANQGSEA. The CDR3 extends over 15 amino acids. CDR3 residues: CSVEASGSQADTQYF. In DNA, the CDR3 is TGCAGCGTTGAAGCCTCCGGGAGCCAAGCAGATACGCAGTATTTT.

The V gene is TRBV6-1, the J gene TRBJ2-7; no reliable D call. Trimming removed 2 bases from V and 0 bases from J, with 8 bases in between. The germline CDR1 and CDR2 sequences are MNHNS and SASEGT. There are 14 residues in the CDR3. Here the CDR3 DNA reads TGTGCCAGCAGTGAAAGCGTGGACTCCTACGAGCAGTACTTC. It specifies CASSESVDSYEQYF.

The chain couples TRBV9 to TRBJ1-2, with D perhaps matching TRBD1 (6 bases). The CDR3 has 14 residues. Germline-derived CDR1 and CDR2 are SGDLS and YYNGEE. The V and J ends lost 4 bases and 4 bases respectively, with 14 bases between them. CDR3 nucleotides: TGTGCCAGCAGCCAAACGAGGGGGGGCTATGGCTACACCTTC. This codes for CASSQTRGGYGYTF.

The rearrangement joins TRBV10-2 to TRBJ2-2; 8 bases map to TRBD1. The CDR3 sequence is 17 residues long. The germline CDR1 and CDR2 sequences are WSHSY and SAAADI. The V segment lost 7 bases and the J segment 5 bases; nucleotides outside the gene matches: 15. CDR3 nucleotide sequence: TGCGCCAGCATTCCCCAATCAGGGGGCCAGAATACCGGGGAGCTGTTTTTT. It encodes CASIPQSGGQNTGELFF.

The V gene is TRBV28, the J gene TRBJ2-2; D gene unclear. V was pared by 7 bases and J by 8 bases, with 8 bases between. The CDR3 sequence is 11 residues long. Germline V gene sequence: CDR1 MDHEN, CDR2 SYDVKM. CDR3 DNA: TGTGCCAGCACCCCCGGGGGGGAGCTGTTTTTT. Its protein product is CASTPGGELFF. Full variable domain (missing parts from reference TRBV28 and TRBJ2-2): DVKVTQSSRYLVKRTGEKVFLECVQDMDHENMFWYRQDPGLGLRLIYFSYDVKMKEKGDIPEGYSVSREKKERFSLILESASTNQTSMYLCASTPGGELFFGEGSRLTVL.

The CDR3 sequence: CASSVEMGPYTEAFF. The CDR3, as DNA: TGTGCCAGCAGCGTAGAAATGGGGCCGTACACTGAAGCTTTCTTT. The chain recombines TRBV9 with TRBJ1-1, with D maybe TRBD1 (5 bases). The V gene's germline CDR1 is SGDLS and CDR2 YYNGEE. The CDR3 sequence is 15 residues long. The ends were cut back, 0 bases at V and 3 bases at J, with 12 bases in the middle.

The table lists this clone with a few counts. The J gene is TRBJ2-2, the V gene TRBV9, with TRBD1 matching over 9 bases. V lost 7 bases to trimming and J lost 4 bases; unmatched junction nucleotides: 8. In germline, CDR1 is SGDLS, CDR2 YYNGEE. The CDR3 runs to 15 residues. In DNA form, the CDR3 reads TGTGCCAGCGCCTCCGAGACAGGGGGCACCGGGGAGCTGTTTTTT. It encodes CASASETGGTGELFF.

CDR3 protein: CASSLASGAEQYF. As DNA, the CDR3 is TGTGCCAGCAGCTTAGCGTCGGGAGCCGAGCAGTACTTC. The rearrangement joins TRBV7-9 to TRBJ2-5; D might be TRBD2 (6 bases). With the DNA end fitting TRBJ2-7 better, the J assignment may be wrong. The CDR3 totals 13 residues. Germline CDR1 and CDR2: SEHNR and FQNEAQ (reference sequence).

The chain joins TRBV27 to TRBJ1-5, with TRBD1 matching over 8 bases. The CDR3 runs 17 residues. From germline, CDR1 is MNHEY and CDR2 SMNVEV (reference sequence). V shed 9 bases, J shed 0 bases, and the junction held 13 bases outside the gene matches. The CDR3 protein is CASSRTGRRNSNQPQHF. CDR3 bases: TGTGCCAGTTCGAGGACAGGGAGAAGAAATAGCAATCAGCCCCAGCATTTT.

J is TRBJ2-7 and V is TRBV6-1; D possibly corresponds to TRBD1 (6 bases). V lost 8 bases and J lost 4, with 9 bases in between. CDR1 MNHNS and CDR2 SASEGT come from the germline V gene. This CDR3 has 11 amino acids. The CDR3 region has the DNA TGTGCCAGCGGACAGACTTACGAGCAGTACTTC. It codes for CASGQTYEQYF.

J is TRBJ2-1 and V is TRBV9, with 7 bases identical to TRBD1. Germline loops: CDR1 SGDLS, CDR2 YYNGEE. V lost 2 bases to trimming and J lost 6 bases; unmatched junction nucleotides: 11. The CDR3 is 16 residues long. CDR3 nucleotides: TGTGCCAGCAGCGTCCCTAGACAGGGTGAAGGCAATGAGCAGTTCTTC. It yields the protein CASSVPRQGEGNEQFF.

The chain joins TRBV27 to TRBJ2-5; TRBD2 might be the D (6 bases). The DNA end lines up better with TRBJ2-7; the J call may be wrong. The CDR3 is 13 residues long. Looked up from germline, CDR1 is MNHEY and CDR2 is SMNVEV (reference sequence). The CDR3 DNA sequence: TGTGCCAGCAGTTTAGCGGGGAACTACGAGCAGTACTTC. This translates into CASSLAGNYEQYF.